The 25 T cell receptor beta chains given below trace back to one sample, sequenced in a study of Tregs in tolerant kidney transplant recipients (dated by TCRdb to between 2017 and 2020). Library generation was performed with the immunoSEQ multiplex PCR assay. As stored in TCRdb, this immuneACCESS dataset retains in-frame rearrangements with V and J assigned. A fraction of the clones does not appear; measured against another copy, unresolved V genes explain less than half of the discrepancy, and the remainder lacks a known reason. A total of roughly 250,000 clones appear in this sample, 65% to 85% of them only once. In total, the top ten clones hold around 0.6% of the sample. The sequencing input was CD4+ T cells from blood. The receptors derive from a human donor in good health.

This clone was recorded once. The V and J genes are TRBV25-1 and TRBJ1-2; 7 nucleotides match TRBD1. The CDR3 length is 15 residues. From germline, CDR1 is MGHDK and CDR2 SYGVNS. The V and J ends lost 1 base and 6 bases, in that order; junction bases with no gene match: 8. The DNA for the CDR3 is TGTGCCAGCAGTGAATCGCGACAGGGAATAGATGGCTACACCTTC. This translates into CASSESRQGIDGYTF.

The genes are TRBV5-4 and TRBJ2-5; D is tentatively TRBD1 or TRBD2 (6 bases each). The CDR3 runs to 14 residues. From germline, CDR1 is SGHNT and CDR2 YYREEE (reference sequence). Trimming took off 0 bases at V and 5 bases at J, with 11 bases between the two ends. The CDR3 protein is CASSLARGGETQYF. CDR3 bases: TGTGCCAGCAGCTTGGCCAGAGGGGGGGAGACCCAGTACTTC.

The chain couples TRBV7-8 to TRBJ1-2; 7 bases match TRBD1. CDR3 length: 14 residues. Germline loops: CDR1 SGHVS, CDR2 FQNEAQ. Trimming cost V 3 bases and J 3 bases; bases outside gene matches: 4. CDR3 sequence (DNA): TGTGCCAGCAGCTTGGGGGGACAGTACTATGGCTACACCTTC. This sequence encodes CASSLGGQYYGYTF. The full variable domain, with the rest looked up from reference TRBV7-8 and TRBJ1-2, is GAGVSQSPRYKVAKRGQDVALRCDPISGHVSLFWYQQALGQGPEFLTYFQNEAQLDKSGLPSDRFFAERPEGSVSTLKIQRTQQEDSAVYLCASSLGGQYYGYTFGSGTRLTVV.

CDR3 sequence reads: CATNPGHATKLEKLFF. The CDR3, as DNA: TGTGCCACAAATCCGGGACATGCTACTAAACTGGAAAAACTGTTTTTT. This chain links TRBV19 with TRBJ1-4, with a tentative D call TRBD1 (6 bases). The CDR3 consists of 16 residues. The germline gives CDR1 LNHDA, CDR2 SQIVND (reference sequence). V was shortened by 10 bases and J by 8 bases, with 26 bases between the two germline ends. The full variable domain, in which reference TRBV19 and TRBJ1-4 provide the parts outside the CDR3, is DGGITQSPKYLFRKEGQNVTLSCEQNLNHDAMYWYRQDPGQGLRLIYYSQIVNDFQKGDIAEGYSVSREKKESFPLTVTSAQKNPTAFYLCATNPGHATKLEKLFFGSGTQLSVL.

The chain has TRBV7-2 and TRBJ2-1; D may be TRBD1 or TRBD2 (6 bases each). The V gene's germline CDR1 is SGHTA and CDR2 FQGNSA. V was cut by 1 base and J by 10 bases, with 17 bases left in between. The CDR3 has 15 amino acids. The CDR3, as DNA: TGTGCCAGCAGCTTAGGATGGCGGGAAGGGGGAGAGCAGTTCTTC. Encoded protein: CASSLGWREGGEQFF. Full variable domain (missing parts from reference TRBV7-2 and TRBJ2-1): GAGVSQSPSNKVTEKGKDVELRCDPISGHTALYWYRQSLGQGLEFLIYFQGNSAPDKSGLPSDRFSAERTGGSVSTLTIQRTQQEDSAVYLCASSLGWREGGEQFFGPGTRLTVL.

The rearrangement links TRBV6-6 to TRBJ2-1, with 10 bases matching TRBD1. The trim removed 2 bases at V and 5 bases at J, leaving 6 bases unmatched. The CDR3 contains 16 residues. The germline gives CDR1 MNHNY, CDR2 SVGAGI (reference sequence). CDR3 in DNA: TGTGCCAGCAGTTACAGGGGGGGACAGGGGAACAATGAGCAGTTCTTC. Its protein product is CASSYRGGQGNNEQFF.

This sequence joins TRBV5-1 and TRBJ1-5; D is possibly TRBD1 (6 bases). Per germline, CDR1 SGHRS and CDR2 YFSETQ. V lost 0 bases to trimming and J lost 6 bases, with 13 bases between them. This CDR3 spans 15 amino acids. The DNA for the CDR3 is TGCGCCAGCAGCTTGGAGGGACAACTAACTCAGCCCCAGCATTTT. Protein: CASSLEGQLTQPQHF.

The V call is TRBV19, the J call TRBJ1-1; D is perhaps TRBD1 (5 bases). Trimming removed 5 bases from V and 5 bases from J, with 12 bases in between. Germline CDR1 is LNHDA and CDR2 is SQIVND (reference sequence). The CDR3 runs to 13 residues. For the CDR3, the DNA is TGTGCCAGTAGTCTGGGGGAGGGGACTGAAGCTTTCTTT. This translates into CASSLGEGTEAFF. The variable domain in full, with the rest retrieved from reference TRBV19 and TRBJ1-1, is DGGITQSPKYLFRKEGQNVTLSCEQNLNHDAMYWYRQDPGQGLRLIYYSQIVNDFQKGDIAEGYSVSREKKESFPLTVTSAQKNPTAFYLCASSLGEGTEAFFGQGTRLTVV.

This clone occurred a few times. The genes are TRBV6-5 and TRBJ1-1; D gene ambiguous. Germline CDR1 and CDR2: MNHEY and SVGAGI. This CDR3 is 15 amino acids long. Trimming took off 6 bases at V and 6 bases at J, with 20 bases between the two ends. The DNA of the CDR3 is TGTGCCAGCAGGGTTCGTGACCCCGGGAGCGCTGAAGCTTTCTTT. Amino acids: CASRVRDPGSAEAFF.

This chain uses TRBV15 with TRBJ2-7; the match to TRBD2 covers 8 bases. This CDR3 comprises 16 residues. V dropped 1 base and J dropped 3; count of bases not matched to a gene: 8. Germline values: CDR1 LNHNV, CDR2 YYDKDF (reference sequence). The CDR3 DNA is TGTGCCACCAGCAGAGGCCCGAGCGGGAGCGGCTACGAGCAGTACTTC. Its protein product is CATSRGPSGSGYEQYF.

The sample holds one count of this clone. J is TRBJ1-3 and V is TRBV6-6; no clear D. V shed 4 bases and J shed 1 base, with 14 bases lying between them. The CDR3 is made up of 16 amino acids. CDR1 is MNHNY, CDR2 SVGAGI, per germline (reference sequence). The CDR3 nucleotides are TGTGCCAGCAGTTCTACCCCCGGCAGGTCTGGAAACACCATATATTTT. This codes for CASSSTPGRSGNTIYF.

V usage is TRBV4-2 and J usage is TRBJ1-2, with D tentatively TRBD1 (5 bases). From germline, CDR1 is LGHNA and CDR2 YNFKEQ. V was pared by 3 bases and J by 3 bases, with 8 bases between. CDR3 length equals 13 residues. This chain's CDR3 is CASSQGTDYGYTF. The CDR3 DNA reads as TGTGCCAGCAGCCAGGGGACGGACTATGGCTACACCTTC.

In the case of this clone: One end of the junction fails to match germline, which may point to a read error. The genes are TRBV5-1 and TRBJ2-1; D is perhaps TRBD1 or TRBD2 (5 bases each). The CDR3 sequence is 13 residues long. Germline V gives CDR1 SGHRS, CDR2 YFSETQ. The CDR3 DNA sequence: TGCGCCAGCAGCTTGGGGGGGAACAATGAGCAGCTCTTC. Translating gives CASSLGGNNEQLF.

V and J are TRBV5-5 and TRBJ1-2; 10 nucleotides match TRBD1. V shed 3 bases and J 5 bases; nucleotides not matched to a gene: 7. This CDR3 spans 15 amino acids. The germline gives CDR1 SGHKS, CDR2 YYEKEE (reference sequence). The CDR3 reads CASSSGQGVLYGYTF. CDR3 DNA sequence: TGTGCCAGCAGCTCCGGACAGGGGGTTTTGTATGGCTACACCTTC.

This chain connects TRBV4-2 to TRBJ2-5; D gene unclear. This CDR3 comprises 14 residues. The V and J ends lost 1 base and 2 bases respectively, with 8 bases between them. Looked up from germline, CDR1 is LGHNA and CDR2 is YNFKEQ. CDR3 sequence reads: CASSQGGTQETQYF. As DNA, the CDR3 is TGTGCCAGCAGCCAAGGGGGTACGCAAGAGACCCAGTACTTC.

V usage is TRBV7-9 and J usage is TRBJ2-5; D unresolved. Germline lookup yields CDR1 SEHNR and CDR2 FQNEAQ (reference sequence). Trimming pared 6 bases from V and 0 bases from J, leaving 17 bases between. The CDR3 has 16 amino acids. As DNA, the CDR3 is TGTGCCAGCAGTTACGCCCCTCCCTCGTACCAAGAGACCCAGTACTTC. This encodes CASSYAPPSYQETQYF.

The chain links TRBV15 to TRBJ1-5; TRBD1 agrees at 7 bases. The V gene's germline CDR1 is LNHNV and CDR2 YYDKDF (reference sequence). With V trimmed by 3 bases and J by 5 bases, 4 bases remained unmatched. The CDR3 runs 14 residues. This CDR3 is CATSSVTGYQPQHF. The CDR3 DNA sequence: TGTGCCACCAGCAGCGTGACAGGGTATCAGCCCCAGCATTTT.

This chain joins TRBV29-1 and TRBJ1-1; 7 bases fit TRBD1. CDR1 and CDR2 from the germline V gene are SQVTM and ANQGSEA. This CDR3 contains 13 residues. Trimming took 7 bases from V and 3 from J; bases not matched to a gene: 8. CDR3 loop: CSASRGADTEAFF. CDR3 nucleotide sequence: TGCAGCGCATCCAGGGGGGCGGACACTGAAGCTTTCTTT.

V gene TRBV29-1 combines with J gene TRBJ1-1, with 7 bases identical to TRBD1. Germline CDR1 SQVTM, CDR2 ANQGSEA. V gave up 4 bases and J gave up 3 bases; unmatched junction bases: 5. CDR3 length equals 13 residues. The CDR3 DNA sequence: TGCAGCGTTGGGACAGGAGGTTACACTGAAGCTTTCTTT. Translating gives CSVGTGGYTEAFF. The full variable domain, its missing parts supplied by reference TRBV29-1 and TRBJ1-1, is SAVISQKPSRDICQRGTSLTIQCQVDSQVTMMFWYRQQPGQSLTLIATANQGSEATYESGFVIDKFPISRPNLTFSTLTVSNMSPEDSSIYLCSVGTGGYTEAFFGQGTRLTVV.

The chain joins TRBV7-9 to TRBJ2-1, with D possibly being TRBD2 (5 bases). CDR3 size: 12 residues. V lost 3 bases and J 8 bases, leaving 8 bases between the germline ends. CDR1 and CDR2 from the germline V gene are SEHNR and FQNEAQ (reference sequence). The CDR3 protein is CASSFEGDEQFF. In DNA form, the CDR3 reads TGTGCCAGCAGCTTTGAGGGAGATGAGCAGTTCTTC.

V is TRBV7-2 and J is TRBJ1-6, with D possibly being TRBD1 (5 bases). CDR1 and CDR2 from the germline V gene are SGHTA and FQGNSA. V gave up 3 bases and J gave up 5 bases, with 8 bases separating them. This CDR3 is built from 14 residues. The CDR3 DNA sequence: TGTGCCAGCAGCTTCCAGGGAAATAATTCACCCCTCCACTTT. Encoded protein: CASSFQGNNSPLHF.

The V gene is TRBV27, the J gene TRBJ2-1; D not resolved. Germline CDR1 reads MNHEY; CDR2 reads SMNVEV (reference sequence). The V and J ends lost 3 bases and 0 bases respectively, with 15 bases between them. The CDR3 sequence is 17 residues long. The CDR3 sequence: CASSLAALQSSYNEQFF. Written as DNA, the CDR3 is TGTGCCAGCAGTTTGGCGGCCTTACAGAGCTCCTACAATGAGCAGTTCTTC.

In the case of this clone: A junction end diverges from the germline sequence, so it may reflect a read error. The chain carries TRBV6-6 and TRBJ1-4; D is perhaps TRBD1 (6 bases). The germline V gene encodes CDR1 MNHNY and CDR2 SVGAGI (reference sequence). This CDR3 contains 14 residues. The CDR3 here is CASRKGDPNEKLFF. CDR3 sequence (DNA): TGTGCCAGCAGGAAGGGGGACCCTAACGAAAAACTGTTTTTT.

The V call is TRBV10-2, the J call TRBJ1-4; possible D gene TRBD1, 5 bases. V shed 3 bases and J shed 5 bases, with 19 bases lying between them. Germline V gene lookup returns CDR1 WSHSY and CDR2 SAAADI. This CDR3 spans 17 amino acids. CDR3 bases: TGCGCCAGCAGTGACCCAGGGAGGGGTCTGACGAATGAAAAACTGTTTTTT. This sequence encodes CASSDPGRGLTNEKLFF.

The chain is built from TRBV9 and TRBJ2-7; a weak D match, TRBD2 (6 bases). Germline V lookup: CDR1 SGDLS, CDR2 YYNGEE. The CDR3 sequence is 15 residues long. The V end lost 0 bases, the J end lost 3 bases, and 13 bases lay between the germline ends. The DNA of the CDR3 is TGTGCCAGCAGCGTAGGGCGGGGCCCCATCTACGAGCAGTACTTC. As protein: CASSVGRGPIYEQYF.